This T cell receptor (beta chain) originates from a study of immune evolution from preneoplasia to lung adenocarcinoma. Study-wide context: HLA loss of heterozygosity: about 7% AIS, roughly 15% MIA, about 35% ADC, none AAH.

Profiled with immunoSEQ multiplex PCR; TCRdb holds only in-frame clones, not every one. Of some 10,000 clones listed, 82% are singletons. With 2 bases clipped from V and 10 bases from J, the junction kept 6 bases outside the gene matches. Germline V gives CDR1 MNHNS, CDR2 SASEGT. This CDR3 is built from 15 residues. As concerns this clone: Its antigen remains unknown.

Whole-study results and caveats: Highest clonality occurred in KRAS-mutant, not EGFR-mutant or double wild-type, nodules.

The J gene is TRBJ1-6, the V gene TRBV6-1, with 9 bases lining up with TRBD1. The sequence came from a person between 65 and 79 years old with lung adenocarcinoma. The sequencing sample was made of FFPE minimally invasive lung adenocarcinoma tissue. CDR3 coding DNA: TGTGCCAGCAGTGAATGGACAGGGGACGGGTCACCCCTCCACTTT. As protein: CASSEWTGDGSPLHF.